This TCR beta chain was sequenced during a study of blood T cell repertoires in COVID-19. Study as a whole: Sites in the United States, Italy and Spain provided acute and convalescent COVID-19 samples. T cells, B-cell-depleted T cells, or PBMCs supplied cDNA or gDNA.

V gave up 2 bases and J gave up 0 bases, with 7 bases separating them. The CDR3 has 14 amino acids. CDR1 and CDR2 (germline): MNHEY, SVGEGT. Sequencing used immunoSEQ multiplex PCR; TCRdb keeps in-frame clones, though not all of them. The sample consists of fewer than 350,000 clones, about 89% of them appearing once. Categorization into cohorts depended on clinical history that participants reported. V usage is TRBV6-2 or TRBV6-3 and J usage is TRBJ1-2; D not resolved. The sequence derives from a man aged 55 to 70 who had recovered from COVID-19. The sequenced material came from PBMCs or T cells enriched from blood (not recorded which). The DNA for the CDR3 is TGTGCCAGCAGTTACGTGGCAGCTAACTATGGCTACACCTTC. Protein sequence: CASSYVAANYGYTF.